A selection of T cell receptor beta chains follows, all from one sample in a study of blood T cell repertoires in COVID-19. Generated by immunoSEQ multiplex PCR, the TCRdb table keeps only in-frame clones and is missing some. The sample shows roughly 230,000 clones, 85% to 90% of them seen only once. Specimen: peripheral blood. These receptors came from a woman aged 55-75 years with COVID-19, enrolled during active disease. Both conserved end residues are part of each CDR3. Fields, in order: clone size, D gene, V gene, J gene, CDR3 DNA, CDR3 protein. A D gene is named only where the DNA matches it firmly. Part of the rows lack a size; the others show once, few, many or a class for expanded clones.

clone_size: NA; d_call: NA; v_call: TRBV19; j_call: TRBJ2-2; cdr3_nt: TGTGCCAGTAGTTCAAACAGGAAAAGGAACACCGGGGAGCTGTTTTTT; cdr3_aa: CASSSNRKRNTGELFF
clone_size: once; d_call: NA; v_call: TRBV6-5; j_call: TRBJ2-1; cdr3_nt: TGTGCCAGTCTTTTCGGGGGTGAGCAGTTCTTC; cdr3_aa: CASLFGGEQFF
clone_size: NA; d_call: TRBD2; v_call: TRBV7-9; j_call: TRBJ2-1; cdr3_nt: TGTGCCAGCAGCTTAGCTGCGGGGGCCTACAATGAGCAGTTCTTC; cdr3_aa: CASSLAAGAYNEQFF
clone_size: NA; d_call: NA; v_call: TRBV5-4; j_call: TRBJ2-1; cdr3_nt: TGTGCCAGCAGCTTGGTCTCCGTAAATGAGCAGTTCTTC; cdr3_aa: CASSLVSVNEQFF
clone_size: NA; d_call: TRBD1; v_call: TRBV7-6; j_call: TRBJ2-4; cdr3_nt: TGTGCCAGCAGCCCCCAGTTGGGGACAGGGGGTGGAGGAGCCAAAAACATTCAGTACTTC; cdr3_aa: CASSPQLGTGGGGAKNIQYF
clone_size: NA; d_call: NA; v_call: TRBV6-2/TRBV6-3; j_call: TRBJ2-5; cdr3_nt: TGTGCCAGCAGTTACCCAAAAGCAGGGGTTTTCCAAGAGACCCAGTACTTC; cdr3_aa: CASSYPKAGVFQETQYF
clone_size: once; d_call: NA; v_call: TRBV29-1; j_call: TRBJ1-1; cdr3_nt: TGCAGCGTTGATCGACAACTGAACACTGAAGCTTTCTTT; cdr3_aa: CSVDRQLNTEAFF
clone_size: few; d_call: NA; v_call: TRBV3-1/TRBV3-2; j_call: TRBJ1-5; cdr3_nt: TGTGCCAGCAGCCAAGGGGGGGGAGGTGGTCAGCCCCAGCATTTT; cdr3_aa: CASSQGGGGGQPQHF
clone_size: NA; d_call: NA; v_call: TRBV4-1; j_call: TRBJ2-3; cdr3_nt: TGCGCCAGCAGCCAGCTCGCCGGGGGCACAGATACGCAGTATTTT; cdr3_aa: CASSQLAGGTDTQYF
clone_size: NA; d_call: NA; v_call: TRBV7-6; j_call: TRBJ2-2; cdr3_nt: TGTGCCAGCAGCCAGTCCCCAAGGGGCCCAGTAGGGGAGCTGTTTTTT; cdr3_aa: CASSQSPRGPVGELFF
clone_size: NA; d_call: TRBD2; v_call: TRBV3-1/TRBV3-2; j_call: TRBJ2-7; cdr3_nt: TGTGCCAGCAGCCCGTCGGGGGGGCAGGCCTCCTACGAGCAGTACTTC; cdr3_aa: CASSPSGGQASYEQYF
clone_size: NA; d_call: NA; v_call: TRBV18; j_call: TRBJ1-3; cdr3_nt: TGTGCCAGCTCACCACAGCAGCGCTCTGGAAACACCATATATTTT; cdr3_aa: CASSPQQRSGNTIYF
clone_size: NA; d_call: TRBD1; v_call: TRBV18; j_call: TRBJ1-2; cdr3_nt: TGTGCCAGCTCACCAGAGTCCCCGAACAGGGGGAACTATGGCTACACCTTC; cdr3_aa: CASSPESPNRGNYGYTF
clone_size: NA; d_call: NA; v_call: TRBV18; j_call: TRBJ2-3; cdr3_nt: TGTGCCAGCTCACCCCAGACTAGCACAGATACGCAGTATTTT; cdr3_aa: CASSPQTSTDTQYF
clone_size: NA; d_call: NA; v_call: TRBV15; j_call: TRBJ2-5; cdr3_nt: TGTGCCACCAGCAGCGGGTACCAAGAGACCCAGTACTTC; cdr3_aa: CATSSGYQETQYF
clone_size: once; d_call: TRBD1; v_call: TRBV25-1; j_call: TRBJ2-5; cdr3_nt: TGTGCCAGCAGTGAATGGGGACAGGGTCAAGAGACCCAGTACTTC; cdr3_aa: CASSEWGQGQETQYF
clone_size: NA; d_call: TRBD1; v_call: TRBV19; j_call: TRBJ1-2; cdr3_nt: TGTGCCACAAATAACAGGGGGCAAGGAAGCTACACCTTC; cdr3_aa: CATNNRGQGSYTF
clone_size: few; d_call: NA; v_call: TRBV4-1; j_call: TRBJ1-4; cdr3_nt: TGCGCCAGCAGCCAAGACGAGGTCGGTAATGAAAAACTGTTTTTT; cdr3_aa: CASSQDEVGNEKLFF
clone_size: NA; d_call: TRBD1; v_call: TRBV3-1/TRBV3-2; j_call: TRBJ2-7; cdr3_nt: TGTGCCAGCAGCCAAGATAACAGGGGGAGACAGTGCGAGCAGTACTTC; cdr3_aa: CASSQDNRGRQCEQYF
clone_size: NA; d_call: TRBD1; v_call: TRBV23-1; j_call: TRBJ2-5; cdr3_nt: TGCGCCAGCAGTCAAGCGGACAGGGGGATGGTTGAAGGGGAGACCCAGTACTTC; cdr3_aa: CASSQADRGMVEGETQYF
clone_size: NA; d_call: TRBD1; v_call: TRBV7-2; j_call: TRBJ1-2; cdr3_nt: TGTGCCAGCAGCTTCCGGACAGGGTCCAACTATGGCTACACCTTC; cdr3_aa: CASSFRTGSNYGYTF
clone_size: NA; d_call: NA; v_call: TRBV6-1; j_call: TRBJ1-5; cdr3_nt: TGTGCCAGCAGTGGACATCTAGGGGTTAGCAATCAGCCCCAGCATTTT; cdr3_aa: CASSGHLGVSNQPQHF
clone_size: NA; d_call: TRBD1; v_call: TRBV6-6; j_call: TRBJ1-5; cdr3_nt: TGTGCCAGCAGTCCCGGGACAGGAGGGTATAGCAATCAGCCCCAGCATTTT; cdr3_aa: CASSPGTGGYSNQPQHF